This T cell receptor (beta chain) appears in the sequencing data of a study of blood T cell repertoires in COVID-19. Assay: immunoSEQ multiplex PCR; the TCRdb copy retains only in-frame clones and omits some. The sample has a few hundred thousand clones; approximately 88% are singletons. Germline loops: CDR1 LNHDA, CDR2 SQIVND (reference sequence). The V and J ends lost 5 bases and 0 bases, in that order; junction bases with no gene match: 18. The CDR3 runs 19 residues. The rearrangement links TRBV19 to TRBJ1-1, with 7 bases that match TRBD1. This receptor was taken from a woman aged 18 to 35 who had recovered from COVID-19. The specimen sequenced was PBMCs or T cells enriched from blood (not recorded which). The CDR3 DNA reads TGTGCCAGTAGTCGGGGGGGCTTACAGGGGTATTGGATGAACACTGAAGCTTTCTTT. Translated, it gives CASSRGGLQGYWMNTEAFF.